This T cell receptor (beta chain) was documented in a study of early T cells in non-severe SARS-CoV-2 infection. Broader study findings: VDJdb matching favored anti-spike CD8 responses, missing private and CD4 specificities.

Many counts were recorded for this clonotype. Its antigen is unknown. Attached unique molecular identifiers marked individual cDNA molecules. Each CDR3 protein is one row after TCRdb ran MiXCR on the 5' RACE reads. The sample has 15,000 to 20,000 distinct CDR3 sequences, 5.9% seen once; the top ten hold 6.3%. The TCR originated in an adult who was a healthcare worker with PCR-confirmed SARS-CoV-2 infection or an uninfected control (not recorded which). Sequenced input: whole blood.

The CDR3 DNA reads as TGCGCCAGCAGCCAAATGGGACAGTCGCCTGAAGCTTTCTTT. It translates to CASSQMGQSPEAFF. This chain connects TRBV4-1 to TRBJ1-1; 7 nucleotides agree with TRBD1. The trim removed 2 bases at V and 6 bases at J, leaving 6 bases unmatched. The CDR3 is 14 residues long. The germline V gene encodes CDR1 MGHRA and CDR2 YSYEKL.